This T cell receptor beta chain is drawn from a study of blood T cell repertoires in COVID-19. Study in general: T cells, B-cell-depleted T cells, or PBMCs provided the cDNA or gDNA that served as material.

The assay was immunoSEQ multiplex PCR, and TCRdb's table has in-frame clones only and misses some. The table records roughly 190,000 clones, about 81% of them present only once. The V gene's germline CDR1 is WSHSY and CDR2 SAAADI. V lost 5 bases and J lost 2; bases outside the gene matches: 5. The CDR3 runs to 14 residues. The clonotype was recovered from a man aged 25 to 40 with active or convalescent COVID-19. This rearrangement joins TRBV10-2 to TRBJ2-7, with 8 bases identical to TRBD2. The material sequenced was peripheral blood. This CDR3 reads CASSLAGGTYEQYF. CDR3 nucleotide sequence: TGCGCCAGCAGTCTCGCGGGAGGTACCTACGAGCAGTACTTC.